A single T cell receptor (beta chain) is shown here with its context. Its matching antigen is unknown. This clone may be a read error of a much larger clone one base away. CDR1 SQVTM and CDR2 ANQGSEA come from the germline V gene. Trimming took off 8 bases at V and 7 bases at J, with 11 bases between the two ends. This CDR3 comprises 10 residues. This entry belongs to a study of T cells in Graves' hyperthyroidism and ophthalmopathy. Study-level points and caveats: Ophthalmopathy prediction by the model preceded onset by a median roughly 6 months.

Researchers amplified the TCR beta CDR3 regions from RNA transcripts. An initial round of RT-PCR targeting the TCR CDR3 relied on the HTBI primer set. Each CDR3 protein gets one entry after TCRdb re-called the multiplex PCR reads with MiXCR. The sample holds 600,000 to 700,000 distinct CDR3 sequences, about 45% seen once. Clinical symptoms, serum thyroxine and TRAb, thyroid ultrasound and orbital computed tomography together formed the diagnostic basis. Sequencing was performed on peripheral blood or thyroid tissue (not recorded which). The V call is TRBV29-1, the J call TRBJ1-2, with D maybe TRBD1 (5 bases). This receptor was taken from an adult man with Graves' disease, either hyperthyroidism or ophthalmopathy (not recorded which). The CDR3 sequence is CSIRQGGYTF. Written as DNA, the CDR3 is TGCAGCATACGTCAGGGTGGCTACACCTTC.